This TCR beta chain was observed in a study of long-term antiretroviral therapy in people with HIV. Germline CDR1 is SNHLY and CDR2 is FYNNEI. V lost 2 bases, J lost 0 bases, and 14 bases lay in between. This CDR3 has 17 residues. Investigators performed immunoSEQ version v3.0 at survey level. Clones were sequenced by immunoSEQ multiplex PCR, and TCRdb holds only the in-frame ones, with some missing. This sample yields about 17,000 clones, of which 75% to 90% are seen a single time; about 8.2% belongs to the top ten. The material was unsorted PBMCs, obtained 0.3 years after starting antiretroviral therapy. The chain couples TRBV2 to TRBJ2-1; D remains ambiguous. The source of this sequence is a man between 18 and 29 years old with HIV. CDR3 nucleotides: TGTGCCAGCAGTGAATGGGTAGGCCCCAGCTCCTACAATGAGCAGTTCTTC. Its translation is CASSEWVGPSSYNEQFF.